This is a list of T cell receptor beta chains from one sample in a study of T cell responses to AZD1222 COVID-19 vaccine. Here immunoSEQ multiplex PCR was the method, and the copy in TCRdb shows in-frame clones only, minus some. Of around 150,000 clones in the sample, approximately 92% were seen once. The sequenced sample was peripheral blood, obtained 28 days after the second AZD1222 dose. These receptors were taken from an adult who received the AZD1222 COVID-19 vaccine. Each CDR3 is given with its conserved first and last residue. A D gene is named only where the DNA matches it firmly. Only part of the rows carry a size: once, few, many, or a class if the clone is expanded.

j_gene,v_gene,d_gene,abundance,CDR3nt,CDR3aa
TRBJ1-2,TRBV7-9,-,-,TGTGCCAGCAGCCCAGAGGGGAGCTACCGTAACTATGGCTACACCTTC,CASSPEGSYRNYGYTF
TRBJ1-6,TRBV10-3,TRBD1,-,TGTGCCATCAGGTACAGGGGGCAATCACCCCTCCACTTT,CAIRYRGQSPLHF
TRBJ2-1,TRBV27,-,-,TGTGCCAGCAGTTATCGGGGGACCTACAATGAGCAGTTCTTC,CASSYRGTYNEQFF
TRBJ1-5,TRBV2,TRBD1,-,TGTGCCAGCGGGGACAGGGGCCGCAATCAGCCCCAGCATTTT,CASGDRGRNQPQHF
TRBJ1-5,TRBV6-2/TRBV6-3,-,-,TGTGCCAGCAGTTACCCCAGGGAGAATCAGCCCCAGCATTTT,CASSYPRENQPQHF
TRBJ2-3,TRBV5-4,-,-,TGTGCCAGCAGCTTGGCTCCGGACAGCACAGATACGCAGTATTTT,CASSLAPDSTDTQYF
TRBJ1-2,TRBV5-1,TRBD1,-,TGCGCCAGCAGCTTGGAGGGACAGGGGAATGGCTACACCTTC,CASSLEGQGNGYTF
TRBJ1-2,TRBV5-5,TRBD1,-,TGTGCCAGCAGCTTGGAGACAGGGCAGGACTATGGCTACACCTTC,CASSLETGQDYGYTF
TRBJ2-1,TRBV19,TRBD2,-,TGTGCCAGTAGTATAGACACTAGCGGAAACAATGAGCAGTTCTTC,CASSIDTSGNNEQFF
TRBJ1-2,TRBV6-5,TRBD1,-,TGTGCCAGCACCAAGACAGGGCACTATGGCTACACCTTC,CASTKTGHYGYTF
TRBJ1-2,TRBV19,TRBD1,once,TGTGCCAGTTTCCAAGGACAGGGGGCCTTGTATGGCTACACCTTC,CASFQGQGALYGYTF
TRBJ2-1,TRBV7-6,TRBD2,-,TGTGCCAGCAGCCGCCTAGCGGTTACACCGAGCTCCTACAATGAGCAGTTCTTC,CASSRLAVTPSSYNEQFF
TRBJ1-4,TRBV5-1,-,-,TGCGCCAGCTCCCTGGGGACATCAAAAGAAAAACTGTTTTTT,CASSLGTSKEKLFF
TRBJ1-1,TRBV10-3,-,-,TGTGCCATCAGAGGCAGGGACACTGAAGCTTTCTTT,CAIRGRDTEAFF
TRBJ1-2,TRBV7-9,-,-,TGTGCCAGCAGCTTTGACTCAGAGGGCTACACCTTC,CASSFDSEGYTF
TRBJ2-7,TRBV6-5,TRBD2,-,TGTGCCAGCCGCGGGACTACCTCCTACGAGCAGTACTTC,CASRGTTSYEQYF
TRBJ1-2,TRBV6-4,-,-,TGTGCCAGCAGTGACACGCGGGGGGCCGGGGCCTCGGATTATGGCTACACCTTC,CASSDTRGAGASDYGYTF
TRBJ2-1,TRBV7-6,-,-,TGTGCCAGCAGCTTAGCGCTCGGCGCCCCGGGCAATGAGCAGTTCTTC,CASSLALGAPGNEQFF
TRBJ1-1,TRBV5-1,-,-,TGCGCCAGCAGCTTAACAGTGAACACTGAAGCTTTCTTT,CASSLTVNTEAFF
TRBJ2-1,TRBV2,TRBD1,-,TGTGCCAGCAGTCCACTCGGGACAGGCTCCTACAATGAGCAGTTCTTC,CASSPLGTGSYNEQFF
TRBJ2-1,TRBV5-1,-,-,TGCGCCAGCGCCTCTGGGAATGAGCAGTTCTTC,CASASGNEQFF
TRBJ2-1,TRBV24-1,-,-,TGTGCCACCAGTGACCCCGGACCGACTCGGGACAATGAGCAGTTCTTC,CATSDPGPTRDNEQFF
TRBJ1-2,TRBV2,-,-,TGTGCCAGCGAGGGAACGGACGGGTTCTATGGCTACACCTTC,CASEGTDGFYGYTF
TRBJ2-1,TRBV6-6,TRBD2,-,TGTGCCAGCAGCCCGGGACTAGCGGGAGGAAGGAGGTCGGGAATCCATGAGCAGTTCTTC,CASSPGLAGGRRSGIHEQFF
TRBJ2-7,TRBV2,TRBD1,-,TGTGCCAGCAGTTGGGACAGCTCCTACGAGCAGTACTTC,CASSWDSSYEQYF
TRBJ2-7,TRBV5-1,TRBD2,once,TGCGCCAGCAGAACCGGGACTAGCTCGGGCGAGCAGTACTTC,CASRTGTSSGEQYF
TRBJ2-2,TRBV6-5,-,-,TGTGCCAGCAGTCAGGGTTGGAACACCGGGGAGCTGTTTTTT,CASSQGWNTGELFF
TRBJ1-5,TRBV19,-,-,TGTGCCAGTAGTATCTTCAGACCCCTTAGCAATCAGCCCCAGCATTTT,CASSIFRPLSNQPQHF
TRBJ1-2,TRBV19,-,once,TGTGCCAGTAGTATAGATCATGGAGGGACTAACTATGGCTACACCTTC,CASSIDHGGTNYGYTF
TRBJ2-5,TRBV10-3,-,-,TGTGCCATCAGGCCGGGGACTTCCGACCAGGAGACCCAGTACTTC,CAIRPGTSDQETQYF
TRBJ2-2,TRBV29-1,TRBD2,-,TGCAGCGTGGGGACTAGGCCCTCCACCGGGGAGCTGTTTTTT,CSVGTRPSTGELFF
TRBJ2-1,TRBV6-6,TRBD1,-,TGTGCCAGCAGAAAAACCGGGACAGGGGCCTACAATGAGCAGTTCTTC,CASRKTGTGAYNEQFF
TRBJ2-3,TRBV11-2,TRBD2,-,TGTGCCAGCAGCCTGGGGCTAGCGGTACGAGATACGCAGTATTTT,CASSLGLAVRDTQYF